The T cell receptor beta chain under discussion was sequenced for a study of blood T cell dynamics during melanoma immunotherapy. This clone was counted only a few times. This table comes from immunoSEQ multiplex PCR, and its TCRdb copy is limited to in-frame clones, with some not included. This table holds more than 8,500 clones, roughly 87% found once. Time point meaning: week 3, after first cycle of checkpoint inhibitor. The trim removed 1 base at V and 4 bases at J, leaving 4 bases unmatched. Germline V gives CDR1 SEHNR, CDR2 FQNEAQ (reference sequence). CDR3 length equals 15 residues. This chain uses TRBV7-9 with TRBJ2-5; 9 bases line up with TRBD1. The source is a human donor with melanoma. The sequences come from blood, collected from a patient treated with checkpoint blockade. The DNA of the CDR3 is TGTGCCAGCAGCTTAGACCGACAGGGGGGAGAGACCCAGTACTTC. Amino acid sequence: CASSLDRQGGETQYF.